This T cell receptor (beta chain) was recorded in a study of cytomegalovirus exposure and HLA in healthy donors. The study's findings and limits: Investigators reported under 200 TCR beta chains as tied to cytomegalovirus.

The assay was immunoSEQ multiplex PCR, and TCRdb's table has in-frame clones only and misses some. The sample holds fewer than 200,000 clones, approximately 86% seen once. Worth noting for this clone: Antigen specificity is unknown. Compared with germline, one end of the junction differs, possibly owing to a read error. Other DNA sequences in this specimen translate into the identical CDR3.

Germline CDR1 SQVTM, CDR2 ANQGSEA. The CDR3 totals 12 residues. The TCR comes from a man between 18 and 29 years old in good health and CMV-seropositive. Material for sequencing was PBMCs. The chain joins TRBV29-1 to TRBJ1-2; TRBD1 matches 11 bases. CDR3 DNA sequence: TGTAGCGTCGCGGACAGGGGGCCGGGCTACACCTTC. Translation: CSVADRGPGYTF.